Described below is a single T cell receptor beta chain sequence and its context. According to the study, TCR beta libraries were built with iRepertoire HTBI primers and CDR3-region Arm-PCR. TCRdb analysed the multiplex PCR reads with MiXCR anew, one entry per CDR3 protein. Among 500,000 to 800,000 distinct CDR3 sequences listed, about 30% were seen once. This entry belongs to a study of regulatory T cells in long-lasting Graves disease. The CDR3 is 14 residues long. V was trimmed by 3 bases and J by 6 bases, leaving 13 bases between them. From germline, CDR1 is SGDLS and CDR2 YYNGEE. Time point here: persistent/refractory GD, antithyroid drugs over 5 years with positive TRAb. PBMC RNA was the source of the TCR library. Staff took roughly 9.1 milliliters of peripheral blood and put it into EDTA tubes.

The chain employs TRBV9 and TRBJ1-5; TRBD1 is a possible D gene (6 bases). This specimen consisted of peripheral blood mononuclear cells (PBMCs), obtained when the disease was refractory, from a patient treated with antithyroid drugs. This clonotype was obtained from a female donor with Graves disease. The CDR3 DNA is TGTGCCAGCAGCGGAACAGGGCAGGGTCAGCCCCAGCATTTT. This translates into CASSGTGQGQPQHF. Based on the CDR3 plus reference TRBV9 and TRBJ1-5, the full variable domain is DSGVTQTPKHLITATGQRVTLRCSPRSGDLSVYWYQQSLDQGLQFLIQYYNGEERAKGNILERFSAQQFPDLHSELNLSSLELGDSALYFCASSGTGQGQPQHFGDGTRLSIL.